These 20 T cell receptor beta chains were all obtained from the same sample, sequenced in a study of blood T cell repertoires in COVID-19. The repertoire was sequenced with immunoSEQ multiplex PCR; TCRdb's copy has only in-frame clones and lacks some. Among under 300,000 clones listed, about 85% were seen once. The source material was peripheral blood. These receptors all stem from a human donor in a cohort sampled during active COVID-19.

The chain employs TRBV6-5 and TRBJ2-3; TRBD1 aligns across 9 bases. Germline V gene sequence: CDR1 MNHEY, CDR2 SVGAGI. This CDR3 contains 15 residues. The V segment lost 4 bases and the J segment 5 bases; nucleotides outside the gene matches: 7. CDR3 loop: CASSSLGTGLDTQYF. Here the CDR3 DNA reads TGTGCCAGCAGTTCCCTGGGGACAGGGTTAGATACGCAGTATTTT.

This sequence joins TRBV24-1 and TRBJ1-5; D not resolved. The CDR3 is 12 residues long. CDR1 and CDR2 from the germline V gene are KGHDR and SFDVKD. With 4 bases removed from V and 4 bases from J, the gap between germline ends came to 4 bases. The CDR3 sequence: CATSEQNQPQHF. The CDR3 nucleotides read TGTGCCACCAGTGAACAGAATCAGCCCCAGCATTTT.

The chain joins TRBV3-1 (or the pseudogene TRBV3-2) to TRBJ2-3; the match to TRBD2 covers 8 bases. From germline, CDR1 is LGHDT and CDR2 YNNKEL (reference sequence). This CDR3 comprises 14 residues. V shed 4 bases, J shed 3 bases, and the junction held 3 bases outside the gene matches. The CDR3 sequence: CASSPSGGTDTQYF. DNA for the CDR3: TGTGCCAGCAGCCCGTCGGGGGGGACAGATACGCAGTATTTT.

The chain is built from TRBV3-1 (or the pseudogene TRBV3-2) and TRBJ1-3; D gene uncertain. The V gene's germline CDR1 is LGHDT and CDR2 YNNKEL (reference sequence). Trimming left V 4 bases short and J 0 bases short, with 7 bases between. This CDR3 spans 14 amino acids. The CDR3 bases are TGTGCCAGCAGCCGCGACACCTCTGGAAACACCATATATTTT. Amino acids: CASSRDTSGNTIYF.

This chain connects TRBV6-7 to TRBJ2-1; TRBD1 matches 9 bases. TRBV6-7 is labeled an ORF, and its function is uncertain. The J segment lost 5 bases and the V segment lost 2 bases, leaving 19 bases of the junction unmatched. This CDR3 comprises 20 residues. CDR3 in amino acids: CASSYRDRALYWVYNNEQFF. CDR3 nucleotide sequence: TGTGCCAGCAGTTACCGGGACAGGGCGCTTTATTGGGTGTACAACAATGAGCAGTTCTTC.

The chain links TRBV6-1 to TRBJ2-7, with TRBD2 identical over 16 bases. The V and J ends lost 4 bases and 4 bases, in that order; junction bases with no gene match: 7. The CDR3 length is 17 residues. The germline V gene has CDR1 MNHNS and CDR2 SASEGT. The CDR3 sequence is CASSGTGLAGGLYEQYF. CDR3 nucleotide sequence: TGTGCCAGCAGTGGAACGGGACTAGCGGGAGGGCTGTACGAGCAGTACTTC.

The chain combines TRBV6-5 with TRBJ2-7, with 11 bases identical to TRBD1. Trimming at V came to 2 bases and at J to 3 bases, leaving 3 bases not matched to a gene. The CDR3 has 15 amino acids. Germline CDR1 and CDR2: MNHEY and SVGAGI. The CDR3 sequence: CASSYGTGGGYEQYF. The CDR3 nucleotides are TGTGCCAGCAGTTACGGGACAGGGGGGGGCTACGAGCAGTACTTC.

The genes are TRBV10-3 and TRBJ1-2; D remains unclear. Germline CDR1 is ENHRY and CDR2 is SYGVKD. Trimming removed 4 bases at V and 5 bases at J, with 8 bases between. The CDR3 is 12 amino acids. This CDR3 is CAISGTEYGYTF. Written as DNA, the CDR3 is TGTGCCATCAGTGGGACTGAGTATGGCTACACCTTC.

The rearrangement links TRBV28 to TRBJ2-1, with TRBD2 matching 11 bases. The CDR3 has 13 residues. J was trimmed by 9 bases and V by 5 bases; bases with no gene match: 3. Germline values: CDR1 MDHEN, CDR2 SYDVKM. The CDR3 nucleotides are TGTGCCAGCAGTCGGACTAGCGGGTCTGAGCAGTTCTTC. Protein: CASSRTSGSEQFF.

The gene calls are TRBV6-5 and TRBJ2-5, with TRBD1 matching over 8 bases. The CDR3 is 13 amino acids. CDR1 is MNHEY, CDR2 SVGAGI, per germline. V trimming: 7 bases; J trimming: 5 bases; junction bases outside the gene matches: 6. CDR3 protein: CASKDRVRETQYF. In DNA form, the CDR3 reads TGTGCCAGCAAGGACAGGGTTCGGGAGACCCAGTACTTC.

V is TRBV7-9 and J is TRBJ1-5; TRBD1 aligns across 7 bases. The J segment lost 6 bases and the V segment lost 5 bases, leaving 7 bases of the junction unmatched. The CDR3 loop spans 14 amino acids. Germline V gene sequence: CDR1 SEHNR, CDR2 FQNEAQ (reference sequence). In DNA, the CDR3 is TGTGCCAGCAGCATCACAGGGGTCGGTCAGCCCCAGCATTTT. It encodes CASSITGVGQPQHF.

The chain has TRBV6-5 and TRBJ2-3; 8 bases match TRBD2. Germline V gives CDR1 MNHEY, CDR2 SVGAGI. V lost 2 bases, J lost 6 bases, and 7 bases stayed unmatched. This CDR3 has 15 amino acids. CDR3 sequence (DNA): TGTGCCAGCAGTTACGGGGCGGGAGGAGCCGATACGCAGTATTTT. Protein: CASSYGAGGADTQYF.

The gene calls are TRBV11-2 and TRBJ2-1; tentatively, D is TRBD1 (6 bases). The CDR3 is made up of 13 amino acids. Trimming took 1 base from V and 10 from J, leaving 11 bases between them. The germline V gene has CDR1 SGHAT and CDR2 FQNNGV. CDR3 coding DNA: TGTGCCAGCAGCTTAGCCCACGACAGGGAGCAGTTCTTC. Its protein product is CASSLAHDREQFF.

The chain carries TRBV11-3 and TRBJ2-7; 7 bases match TRBD1. The CDR3 length is 13 residues. After removal of 5 bases from V and 6 bases from J, the junction contained 7 bases not matched to a gene. From germline, CDR1 is SGHNT and CDR2 YENEEA. The CDR3 region has the DNA TGTGCCAGCAGCCCGTTGGCAGGGGGCGAGCAGTACTTC. The encoded protein is CASSPLAGGEQYF. The variable domain in full, completed from reference TRBV11-3 and TRBJ2-7, reads EAGVVQSPRYKIIEKKQPVAFWCNPISGHNTLYWYLQNLGQGPELLIRYENEEAVDDSQLPKDRFSAERLKGVDSTLKIQPAELGDSAVYLCASSPLAGGEQYFGPGTRLTVT.

The gene calls are TRBV6-5 and TRBJ2-7; TRBD1 aligns across 8 bases. Per germline, CDR1 MNHEY and CDR2 SVGAGI. CDR3 length: 15 amino acids. Unmatched junction bases numbered 8, after V lost 6 bases and J lost 1 base. DNA for the CDR3: TGTGCCAGCAGATCCGGGACAGGACATTCCTACGAGCAGTACTTC. This gives the protein CASRSGTGHSYEQYF.

V gene TRBV9 combines with J gene TRBJ2-1, with D perhaps matching TRBD2 (5 bases). The CDR3 is made up of 15 amino acids. Germline values: CDR1 SGDLS, CDR2 YYNGEE. V lost 4 bases and J 7 bases, leaving 18 bases between the germline ends. The CDR3 sequence is CASSSQAEGGNEQFF. The CDR3 DNA sequence: TGTGCCAGCAGCTCCCAAGCGGAAGGCGGGAATGAGCAGTTCTTC.

This sequence joins TRBV19 and TRBJ2-7; D call uncertain. This CDR3 comprises 12 residues. Trimming removed 5 bases from V and 6 bases from J, with 11 bases in between. Germline V gene sequence: CDR1 LNHDA, CDR2 SQIVND (reference sequence). Here the CDR3 reads CASSESRGEQYF. The CDR3 coding sequence is TGTGCCAGTAGTGAATCTCGAGGCGAGCAGTACTTC.

This sequence joins TRBV18 and TRBJ2-7, with TRBD1 matching over 10 bases. CDR1 and CDR2 from the germline V gene are KGHSH and LQKENI. After removal of 4 bases from V and 7 bases from J, the junction contained 7 bases not matched to a gene. The CDR3 contains 14 residues. CDR3 region: CASSRVGTGVEQYF. The CDR3 DNA reads as TGTGCCAGCTCACGGGTCGGGACAGGGGTAGAGCAGTACTTC.

The chain recombines TRBV19 with TRBJ2-2, with TRBD1 matching 9 bases. The ends lost 7 bases at V and 1 base at J; junction bases unmatched: 7. The CDR3 extends over 16 amino acids. Germline CDR1 reads LNHDA; CDR2 reads SQIVND (reference sequence). The CDR3 nucleotides are TGTGCCAGTATGAACAGGGGGCGGCAGAACACCGGGGAGCTGTTTTTT. This codes for CASMNRGRQNTGELFF.

The J gene is TRBJ1-6, the V gene TRBV6-1; TRBD1 matches 10 bases. This CDR3 is 15 amino acids long. Losses at the gene ends were 2 bases for V and 9 bases for J; bases not matched to a gene: 4. The V gene's germline CDR1 is MNHNS and CDR2 SASEGT. The DNA for the CDR3 is TGTGCCAGCAGTGAAATGGGGACAGGGGCTTCACCCCTCCACTTT. Protein sequence: CASSEMGTGASPLHF.